The 28 T cell receptor beta chains below were found in one sample sequenced in a study of blood T cell repertoires in COVID-19. Sequencing was performed with immunoSEQ multiplex PCR; in TCRdb, only in-frame clones are kept and a portion is missing. This sample yields approximately 35,000 clones, of which about 87% are seen a single time; 11% to 15% belongs to the top ten. Sequencing was done on a sample of peripheral blood. The origin of the receptors is a man aged 55 to 70 with active COVID-19.

The chain has TRBV10-3 and TRBJ2-5; no clear D. V was cut by 6 bases and J by 4 bases, with 15 bases left in between. The CDR3 extends over 14 amino acids. CDR1 and CDR2 from the germline V gene are ENHRY and SYGVKD. CDR3 protein: CAIRATEVVETQYF. CDR3 coding DNA: TGTGCCATCAGGGCGACTGAGGTGGTAGAGACCCAGTACTTC.

Regarding this clone: A junction end diverges from the germline sequence, so it may reflect a read error. The chain uses TRBV7-7 and TRBJ1-4, with D unresolved. The CDR3 spans 14 residues. In germline, CDR1 is SSHAT, CDR2 FNYEAQ (reference sequence). The CDR3: CASSHSGSPKKLFF. The CDR3, as DNA: TGTGCTAGCAGCCACTCCGGGTCCCCTAAAAAACTGTTTTTT.

V gene TRBV20-1 combines with J gene TRBJ2-5, with D possibly being TRBD1 (6 bases). The germline V and J ends were trimmed by 8 bases and 1 base, with 8 bases remaining between them. The CDR3 is 11 residues long. The germline CDR1 and CDR2 sequences are DFQATT and SNEGSKA (reference sequence). CDR3 sequence reads: CSYRVQETQYF. For the CDR3, the DNA is TGCAGTTACAGGGTCCAAGAGACCCAGTACTTC.

This chain connects TRBV5-1 to TRBJ1-3; 8 positions match TRBD1. This CDR3 is 14 amino acids long. The germline gives CDR1 SGHRS, CDR2 YFSETQ. Trimming at V came to 2 bases and at J to 8 bases, leaving 6 bases not matched to a gene. CDR3 DNA sequence: TGCGCCAGCAGCTTTACGACAGGGGCGGACACCATATATTTT. This codes for CASSFTTGADTIYF.

The chain has TRBV5-1 and TRBJ2-2; D possibly corresponds to TRBD2 (6 bases). This CDR3 is 19 amino acids long. Trimming removed 4 bases at V and 3 bases at J, with 25 bases between. Germline-derived CDR1 and CDR2 are SGHRS and YFSETQ. In nucleotides, the CDR3 is TGCGCCAGCAGCACCCTTCACCCAGTGGGGGGTACGGACACCGGGGAGCTGTTTTTT. Translated, it gives CASSTLHPVGGTDTGELFF.

The genes are TRBV11-3 and TRBJ2-1; 11 bases fit TRBD2. J gave up 6 bases and V 5 bases, and 3 bases lay outside the gene matches. Germline CDR1 and CDR2: SGHNT and YENEEA. The length of the CDR3 is 14 residues. The CDR3 sequence: CASSQGLAANEQFF. The DNA of the CDR3 is TGTGCCAGCAGCCAGGGACTAGCGGCCAATGAGCAGTTCTTC.

The chain combines TRBV7-9 with TRBJ2-3; D is uncertain. Trimming removed 1 base from V and 0 bases from J, with 5 bases in between. In germline, CDR1 is SEHNR, CDR2 FQNEAQ (reference sequence). The CDR3 is made up of 14 amino acids. The CDR3: CASSLGVSTDTQYF. For the CDR3, the DNA is TGTGCCAGCAGCTTAGGCGTTAGCACAGATACGCAGTATTTT.

The chain employs TRBV20-1 and TRBJ1-3; D not resolved. The CDR3 loop spans 11 amino acids. The germline gives CDR1 DFQATT, CDR2 SNEGSKA (reference sequence). Between the trimmed V and J ends, which lost 6 bases and 9 bases, there was a span of 12 bases. The CDR3: CSAPLLGTIYF. The DNA of the CDR3 is TGCAGTGCCCCACTATTAGGCACCATATATTTT.

The rearrangement links TRBV19 to TRBJ2-4, with a tentative D call TRBD2 (6 bases). The CDR3 length is 15 residues. CDR1 and CDR2 from the germline V gene are LNHDA and SQIVND (reference sequence). Trimming removed 2 bases from V and 0 bases from J, with 8 bases in between. Written as DNA, the CDR3 is TGTGCCAGTAGTATACGAGCGGGAGCCAAAAACATTCAGTACTTC. Translation: CASSIRAGAKNIQYF.

This clone occurred once. This rearrangement joins TRBV11-2 to TRBJ2-3; 8 nucleotides agree with TRBD1. V lost 5 bases and J lost 9; bases outside the gene matches: 7. The CDR3 has 13 amino acids. Germline assignment: CDR1 SGHAT and CDR2 FQNNGV. The CDR3 spells CASSARQGSTQYF. CDR3 sequence (DNA): TGTGCCAGCAGCGCCAGACAGGGGTCGACGCAGTATTTT.

This chain joins TRBV6-5 and TRBJ2-7, with 11 bases identical to TRBD1. The CDR3 contains 15 residues. The ends lost 6 bases at V and 4 bases at J; junction bases unmatched: 8. Germline CDR1 reads MNHEY; CDR2 reads SVGAGI. DNA of the CDR3: TGTGCCAGCAGACCGCAAGGACAGGGGGCTTACGAGCAGTACTTC. Its protein product is CASRPQGQGAYEQYF.

The chain couples TRBV12-3 or TRBV12-4 to TRBJ2-7, with 9 bases identical to TRBD1. The CDR3 contains 13 residues. V was clipped by 6 bases and J by 5 bases; unmatched bases: 5. The CDR3 protein is CASSKDRGDEQYF. The CDR3 DNA sequence: TGTGCCAGCAGCAAGGACAGGGGCGACGAGCAGTACTTC.

This clone was recorded a few times. CDR3 region: CASSFGTEAYEQYF. CDR3 in DNA: TGCGCCAGCAGCTTCGGGACAGAGGCCTACGAGCAGTACTTC. The chain joins TRBV5-1 to TRBJ2-7, with 7 bases identical to TRBD1. The germline V gene encodes CDR1 SGHRS and CDR2 YFSETQ. J gave up 2 bases and V 2 bases, and 4 bases lay outside the gene matches. The CDR3 has 14 amino acids.

This sequence joins TRBV30 and TRBJ2-2; tentatively, D is TRBD2 (6 bases). CDR1 is GTSNPN and CDR2 is SVGIG in the germline V gene (reference sequence). The V and J ends lost 2 bases and 5 bases respectively, with 12 bases between them. This CDR3 has 14 amino acids. The chain's CDR3 is CAWSHGSGTGELFF. The CDR3 DNA reads as TGTGCCTGGAGTCACGGGAGTGGTACCGGGGAGCTGTTTTTT.

J is TRBJ2-3 and V is TRBV18, with 8 bases matching TRBD2. This CDR3 spans 16 amino acids. The germline V gene has CDR1 KGHSH and CDR2 LQKENI. V shed 4 bases and J 3 bases; nucleotides not matched to a gene: 9. This CDR3 reads CASSLYRAGVTDTQYF. DNA for the CDR3: TGTGCCAGCTCACTATACCGAGCGGGAGTGACAGATACGCAGTATTTT.

This rearrangement joins TRBV19 to TRBJ2-1; the match to TRBD1 covers 8 bases. CDR1 is LNHDA, CDR2 SQIVND, per germline (reference sequence). V lost 5 bases, J lost 7 bases, and 10 bases stayed unmatched. CDR3 length: 15 residues. CDR3 protein: CASSGPTGGTNEQFF. The CDR3 coding sequence is TGTGCCAGTAGTGGGCCCACAGGGGGGACGAATGAGCAGTTCTTC.

V gene TRBV5-1 combines with J gene TRBJ1-2; D may be TRBD1 (5 bases). Deletions cut 0 bases from V and 4 bases from J, with 13 bases between. The CDR3 covers 15 residues. In germline, CDR1 is SGHRS, CDR2 YFSETQ. CDR3 in amino acids: CASSLASGEGYGYTF. Here the CDR3 DNA reads TGCGCCAGCAGCTTGGCCTCGGGGGAGGGCTATGGCTACACCTTC.

The chain joins TRBV7-9 to TRBJ1-1, with TRBD1 matching 8 bases. Trimming removed 4 bases from V and 4 bases from J; junction bases left unmatched: 14. Germline V gene sequence: CDR1 SEHNR, CDR2 FQNEAQ (reference sequence). The CDR3 extends over 17 amino acids. The CDR3 region has the DNA TGTGCCAGCAGCTGGGTACTCCAGGGGGCGATTTCCACTGAAGCTTTCTTT. This encodes CASSWVLQGAISTEAFF.

The rearrangement joins TRBV7-9 to TRBJ1-2, with 10 nucleotides matching TRBD1. Germline values: CDR1 SEHNR, CDR2 FQNEAQ (reference sequence). CDR3 length: 14 residues. V was pared by 6 bases and J by 3 bases, with 4 bases of the junction left unmatched. The CDR3 here is CASRGTGDYYGYTF. For the CDR3, the DNA is TGTGCCAGCAGGGGGACAGGGGACTACTATGGCTACACCTTC.

The genes are TRBV7-2 and TRBJ2-1, with 10 nucleotides matching TRBD2. CDR1 is SGHTA, CDR2 FQGNSA, per germline. V lost 2 bases, J lost 5 bases, and 6 bases stayed unmatched. The CDR3 is 16 amino acids. CDR3 nucleotide sequence: TGTGCCAGCAGCTTATCTCGGACTAGCGGACACAATGAGCAGTTCTTC. Protein product: CASSLSRTSGHNEQFF. Using reference TRBV7-2 and TRBJ2-1 for the parts outside the CDR3, the full variable domain is GAGVSQSPSNKVTEKGKDVELRCDPISGHTALYWYRQSLGQGLEFLIYFQGNSAPDKSGLPSDRFSAERTGGSVSTLTIQRTQQEDSAVYLCASSLSRTSGHNEQFFGPGTRLTVL.

This clone has a single count. V is TRBV11-3 and J is TRBJ2-3; 9 bases agree with TRBD2. Germline V gene lookup returns CDR1 SGHNT and CDR2 YENEEA. V shed 0 bases and J 1 base; nucleotides not matched to a gene: 5. This CDR3 is built from 17 residues. The CDR3 DNA is TGTGCCAGCAGCTTAGATGCGGGAGGGCCAGGCACAGATACGCAGTATTTT. Protein product: CASSLDAGGPGTDTQYF. Variable domain in full (rest from reference TRBV11-3 and TRBJ2-3): EAGVVQSPRYKIIEKKQPVAFWCNPISGHNTLYWYLQNLGQGPELLIRYENEEAVDDSQLPKDRFSAERLKGVDSTLKIQPAELGDSAVYLCASSLDAGGPGTDTQYFGPGTRLTVL.

The chain has TRBV4-1 and TRBJ2-1, with D perhaps matching TRBD2 (5 bases). CDR1 MGHRA and CDR2 YSYEKL come from the germline V gene. Trimming stripped 1 base from V and 0 bases from J, with 10 bases between. This CDR3 has 16 amino acids. CDR3 protein: CASSQVDSSSYNEQFF. The CDR3 DNA reads TGCGCCAGCAGCCAAGTGGACTCTAGCTCCTACAATGAGCAGTTCTTC.

The V call is TRBV29-1, the J call TRBJ1-1, with 7 bases aligning to TRBD1. Germline CDR1 is SQVTM and CDR2 is ANQGSEA. V shed 3 bases, J shed 5 bases, and the junction held 6 bases outside the gene matches. CDR3 length: 13 residues. The DNA of the CDR3 is TGCAGCGTTGAGGGACAGTCGGTTACTGAAGCTTTCTTT. It is translated as CSVEGQSVTEAFF.

This chain connects TRBV11-2 to TRBJ2-5; TRBD1 aligns across 9 bases. The CDR3 spans 14 residues. Looked up from germline, CDR1 is SGHAT and CDR2 is FQNNGV. The V and J ends lost 1 base and 9 bases, in that order; junction bases with no gene match: 6. CDR3 sequence: CASSLVDRGKSQYF. As DNA, the CDR3 is TGTGCCAGCAGCTTAGTTGACAGGGGGAAGTCCCAGTACTTC.

CDR3 sequence (DNA): TGCAGTGCTAGTCCAGCTTTCGGGGGGCAGTACTTC. It is translated as CSASPAFGGQYF. The chain has TRBV20-1 and TRBJ2-7, with D possibly being TRBD2 (6 bases). V gave up 3 bases and J gave up 9 bases, with 15 bases separating them. The germline V gene encodes CDR1 DFQATT and CDR2 SNEGSKA (reference sequence). The CDR3 length is 12 residues.

The genes are TRBV5-6 and TRBJ2-5; tentatively, D is TRBD2 (6 bases). CDR1 is SGHDT, CDR2 YYEEEE, per germline. Trimming left V 0 bases short and J 5 bases short, with 11 bases between. This CDR3 has 14 amino acids. This chain's CDR3 is CASSLGRGGETQYF. The CDR3 DNA is TGTGCCAGCAGCTTGGGGAGAGGAGGGGAGACCCAGTACTTC.

The rearrangement uses TRBV11-3 and TRBJ2-3; a weak D match, TRBD2 (5 bases). Per germline, CDR1 SGHNT and CDR2 YENEEA. The CDR3 extends over 12 amino acids. V lost 5 bases to trimming and J lost 5 bases, with 8 bases between them. The CDR3 loop is CASSPGGDTQYF. The CDR3 nucleotides read TGTGCCAGCAGCCCAGGAGGAGATACGCAGTATTTT.

The chain uses TRBV5-1 and TRBJ1-4; D not certain. CDR1 SGHRS and CDR2 YFSETQ come from the germline V gene. This CDR3 contains 15 residues. V was shortened by 3 bases and J by 8 bases, with 17 bases between the two germline ends. The CDR3 DNA sequence: TGCGCCAGCAGCTCCCAGATGGGCGAAAGCGAAAAACTGTTTTTT. Its translation: CASSSQMGESEKLFF. Drawing the rest from reference TRBV5-1 and TRBJ1-4, the complete variable domain is KAGVTQTPRYLIKTRGQQVTLSCSPISGHRSVSWYQQTPGQGLQFLFEYFSETQRNKGNFPGRFSGRQFSNSRSEMNVSTLELGDSALYLCASSSQMGESEKLFFGSGTQLSVL.